This entry lists 21 T cell receptor beta chains sequenced from one sample in a study of blood T cell repertoires in COVID-19 (dated by TCRdb to the early 2020s). Libraries were constructed by the immunoSEQ multiplex PCR assay. Drawn from immuneACCESS, this table holds only the in-frame rearrangements with V and J called that TCRdb kept. Clones are partly lost; checked studies trace under half to an unresolved V gene and leave the rest unexplained. The sample contains under 250,000 clones, roughly 89% of them found a single time. Just over 2.5% of the sample is held by the ten biggest clonotypes. Specimen: PBMCs or T cells enriched from blood (not recorded which). All receptors derive from a woman younger than 45 with acute COVID-19.

The rearrangement joins TRBV10-3 to TRBJ1-1; 7 nucleotides line up with TRBD1. The CDR3 loop spans 11 amino acids. Germline CDR1 and CDR2: ENHRY and SYGVKD. The J segment lost 3 bases and the V segment lost 10 bases, leaving 2 bases of the junction unmatched. The DNA of the CDR3 is TGTGCCACCACAGGGGACACTGAAGCTTTCTTT. Amino acids: CATTGDTEAFF.

The gene calls are TRBV5-6 and TRBJ1-1, with TRBD1 as a possible D gene (5 bases). Trimming took off 0 bases at V and 3 bases at J, with 21 bases between the two ends. CDR1 is SGHDT and CDR2 is YYEEEE in the germline V gene. The CDR3 length is 18 residues. CDR3 in DNA: TGTGCCAGCAGCTTGGTTTCTTTTCACCCAGGGTCAGACACTGAAGCTTTCTTT. Its protein is CASSLVSFHPGSDTEAFF. The full variable domain, completed using reference TRBV5-6 and TRBJ1-1, is DAGVTQSPTHLIKTRGQQVTLRCSPKSGHDTVSWYQQALGQGPQFIFQYYEEEERQRGNFPDRFSGHQFPNYSSELNVNALLLGDSALYLCASSLVSFHPGSDTEAFFGQGTRLTVV.

The V gene is TRBV4-1, the J gene TRBJ2-3; D is possibly TRBD2 (5 bases). The germline gives CDR1 MGHRA, CDR2 YSYEKL. The length of the CDR3 is 13 residues. Trimming took 1 base from V and 6 from J, leaving 8 bases between them. The CDR3 DNA follows: TGCGCCAGCAGCCAAGTCACTAGTGATACGCAGTATTTT. Protein product: CASSQVTSDTQYF.

The rearrangement uses TRBV19 and TRBJ1-1; 7 nucleotides align to TRBD1. Germline CDR1 LNHDA, CDR2 SQIVND (reference sequence). The CDR3 contains 13 residues. The V gene end was trimmed by 3 bases and the J gene end by 4 bases; junction bases not matched to a gene: 2. CDR3 sequence reads: CASSMNRGTEAFF. The CDR3 DNA is TGTGCCAGTAGTATGAACAGGGGCACTGAAGCTTTCTTT.

For this clone: This specimen includes other DNA sequences encoding the same CDR3. The V gene is TRBV5-6, the J gene TRBJ1-1, with a tentative D call TRBD1 (6 bases). The CDR3 runs 13 residues. Germline V gene lookup returns CDR1 SGHDT and CDR2 YYEEEE. The V end was cut by 4 bases, the J end by 2 bases, with 9 bases between. The CDR3 is CASSIGGNTEAFF. CDR3 DNA: TGTGCCAGCAGCATAGGGGGAAACACTGAAGCTTTCTTT.

In this sample, this clone turned up a few times. The rearrangement links TRBV27 to TRBJ2-2; the D gene is possibly TRBD1 (5 bases). The V gene lost 3 bases and the J gene lost 0 bases, with 11 bases spanning the gap. Germline V gene data show CDR1 as MNHEY and CDR2 as SMNVEV (reference sequence). This CDR3 comprises 16 residues. CDR3 sequence reads: CASSFQAGPNTGELFF. CDR3 sequence (DNA): TGTGCCAGCAGTTTTCAGGCAGGGCCGAACACCGGGGAGCTGTTTTTT.

The rearrangement links TRBV18 to TRBJ2-3; the D is unclear. The CDR3 covers 13 residues. Germline V gene lookup returns CDR1 KGHSH and CDR2 LQKENI. Deletions cut 0 bases from V and 4 bases from J, with 5 bases between. The CDR3 reads CASSPPVADTQYF. DNA for the CDR3: TGTGCCAGCTCACCACCTGTCGCAGATACGCAGTATTTT.

The chain employs TRBV11-2 and TRBJ1-2, with unresolved D. Germline loops: CDR1 SGHAT, CDR2 FQNNGV. The CDR3 has 13 residues. V lost 5 bases to trimming and J lost 4 bases, with 11 bases between them. The CDR3 protein is CASSRGSLYGYTF. The DNA of the CDR3 is TGTGCCAGCAGCCGAGGGTCCCTCTATGGCTACACCTTC.

The J gene is TRBJ1-4, the V gene TRBV5-1, with 10 bases that match TRBD1. V shed 4 bases and J 8 bases; nucleotides not matched to a gene: 8. Germline V gives CDR1 SGHRS, CDR2 YFSETQ. This CDR3 has 15 amino acids. CDR3 nucleotide sequence: TGCGCCAGCAGCACACTCGGGACAGGGGTCGAAAAACTGTTTTTT. Its translation is CASSTLGTGVEKLFF.

V is TRBV6-5 and J is TRBJ1-1; 7 positions match TRBD1. The CDR3 runs to 14 residues. Germline V gene data show CDR1 as MNHEY and CDR2 as SVGAGI. J gave up 4 bases and V 2 bases, and 4 bases lay outside the gene matches. The CDR3 region has the DNA TGTGCCAGCAGTTACAACGACAGGGCCACTGAAGCTTTCTTT. Translating gives CASSYNDRATEAFF.

The rearrangement uses TRBV19 and TRBJ1-2; 9 bases agree with TRBD1. Germline CDR1 is LNHDA and CDR2 is SQIVND (reference sequence). Trimming removed 4 bases from V and 1 base from J; junction bases left unmatched: 7. The CDR3 has 16 residues. This CDR3 reads CASSTYPGQGNYGYTF. For the CDR3, the DNA is TGTGCCAGTAGTACTTATCCGGGACAGGGTAACTATGGCTACACCTTC.

The chain links TRBV12-3 or TRBV12-4 to TRBJ2-2, with D possibly matching TRBD2 (6 bases). The V end was cut by 10 bases, the J end by 5 bases, with 11 bases between. The CDR3 loop spans 12 amino acids. The CDR3 DNA follows: TGTGCCACATGGGGGGAAACCGGGGAGCTGTTTTTT. The encoded protein is CATWGETGELFF.

The CDR3 region has the DNA TGTGCCAGCAGTGAAGTTGGACAGGTAAATCAGCCCCAGCATTTT. This gives the protein CASSEVGQVNQPQHF. The rearrangement joins TRBV6-1 to TRBJ1-5, with 7 bases matching TRBD1. CDR3 length: 15 residues. Germline lookup yields CDR1 MNHNS and CDR2 SASEGT. V shed 1 base and J 4 bases; nucleotides not matched to a gene: 4.

The chain employs TRBV4-1 and TRBJ1-5; D remains unclear. Germline V gene data show CDR1 as MGHRA and CDR2 as YSYEKL. V lost 1 base to trimming and J lost 0 bases, with 7 bases between them. The CDR3 sequence is 15 residues long. In nucleotides, the CDR3 is TGCGCCAGCAGCCAAGGGGAGACTAGCAATCAGCCCCAGCATTTT. Translated: CASSQGETSNQPQHF.

The chain has TRBV11-2 and TRBJ2-7; D remains unclear. The CDR3 is made up of 12 amino acids. Germline CDR1 reads SGHAT; CDR2 reads FQNNGV. Trimming pared 5 bases from V and 3 bases from J, leaving 8 bases between. The CDR3 loop is CASSIRSYEQYF. CDR3 nucleotide sequence: TGTGCCAGCAGCATACGGAGCTACGAGCAGTACTTC. The entire variable domain, with the rest obtained from reference TRBV11-2 and TRBJ2-7, is as follows: EAGVAQSPRYKIIEKRQSVAFWCNPISGHATLYWYQQILGQGPKLLIQFQNNGVVDDSQLPKDRFSAERLKGVDSTLKIQPAKLEDSAVYLCASSIRSYEQYFGPGTRLTVT.

The chain links TRBV4-3 to TRBJ1-6; D ambiguous. V lost 0 bases and J 8 bases, leaving 5 bases between the germline ends. The CDR3 runs to 13 residues. The V gene's germline CDR1 is LGHNA and CDR2 YSLEER. CDR3 sequence reads: CASSQDSDSPLHF. CDR3 DNA sequence: TGCGCCAGCAGCCAAGATTCGGATTCACCCCTCCACTTT.

The J gene is TRBJ1-3, the V gene TRBV18; the D gene is possibly TRBD1 (6 bases). Germline V gene data show CDR1 as KGHSH and CDR2 as LQKENI. V shed 4 bases and J shed 3 bases, with 10 bases lying between them. This CDR3 comprises 14 residues. The CDR3 coding sequence is TGTGCCAGCTCACAGGGGGTCGTTGGAAACACCATATATTTT. Its protein is CASSQGVVGNTIYF.

This chain joins TRBV5-1 and TRBJ2-6, with D perhaps TRBD1 (5 bases). This CDR3 region has 14 residues. V was shortened by 0 bases and J by 8 bases, with 9 bases between the two germline ends. Germline V CDR1 and CDR2: SGHRS, YFSETQ. The CDR3 sequence: CASSLDQGSNVLTF. The DNA for the CDR3 is TGCGCCAGCAGCTTGGACCAGGGATCCAACGTCCTGACTTTC.

This clone has at least ten counts. CDR3 in amino acids: CASSLGDGFSGGKEQFF. The CDR3 DNA reads TGTGCCAGCAGTTTGGGGGATGGGTTTAGCGGGGGTAAGGAGCAGTTCTTC. V is TRBV6-2 or TRBV6-3 and J is TRBJ2-1; 9 nucleotides match TRBD2. In germline, CDR1 is MNHEY, CDR2 SVGEGT. V was clipped by 4 bases and J by 10 bases; unmatched bases: 17. The CDR3 has 17 residues.

The rearrangement joins TRBV12-5 to TRBJ2-7; TRBD1 matches at 10 bases. With V trimmed by 5 bases and J by 0 bases, 4 bases remained unmatched. In germline, CDR1 is LGHNT, CDR2 FRNRAP. The CDR3 loop spans 15 amino acids. CDR3 loop: CASGPGTGDSYEQYF. CDR3 DNA sequence: TGTGCTAGTGGTCCAGGGACAGGGGACTCCTACGAGCAGTACTTC.

The chain links TRBV4-1 to TRBJ1-5; D might be TRBD1 (5 bases). The V end was cut by 3 bases, the J end by 6 bases, with 12 bases between. This CDR3 has 14 residues. Germline V gives CDR1 MGHRA, CDR2 YSYEKL. CDR3 residues: CASSQNGQGQPQHF. The CDR3 DNA sequence: TGCGCCAGCAGCCAGAACGGGCAGGGTCAGCCCCAGCATTTT.